This note documents a single T cell receptor (beta chain) sequence. Its target is unknown. This table comes from immunoSEQ multiplex PCR, and its TCRdb copy is limited to in-frame clones, with some not included. The table lists 23,000 or so clones, 80% to 90% of them singletons. The sample is drawn from a study of T cells in localized non-small cell lung cancer. Whole-study findings and limits: The appearance of a median around 57 of the top 100 tumor clones was seen in adjacent lung. Since sequencing was restricted to only one region of the tumor, intratumor heterogeneity remains a possibility. It was uninvolved adjacent lung that showed the highest T cell clonality, exceeding tumor. An association was observed between higher blood T cell density and longer overall survival.

The germline CDR1 and CDR2 sequences are SGHRS and YFSETQ. V shed 4 bases and J 4 bases; nucleotides not matched to a gene: 20. The CDR3 sequence is 18 residues long. Sample: peripheral blood, taken before any cancer treatment. The TCR originated in a woman aged 35-75 years with stage I lung adenocarcinoma. V gene TRBV5-1 combines with J gene TRBJ2-7, with 7 bases matching TRBD2. Here the CDR3 DNA reads TGCGCCAGCAGCCGGGAATCTACAGCAAGGGCGGGGGTTTACGAGCAGTACTTC. It translates to CASSRESTARAGVYEQYF. The full variable domain, its missing parts supplied by reference TRBV5-1 and TRBJ2-7, is KAGVTQTPRYLIKTRGQQVTLSCSPISGHRSVSWYQQTPGQGLQFLFEYFSETQRNKGNFPGRFSGRQFSNSRSEMNVSTLELGDSALYLCASSRESTARAGVYEQYFGPGTRLTVT.